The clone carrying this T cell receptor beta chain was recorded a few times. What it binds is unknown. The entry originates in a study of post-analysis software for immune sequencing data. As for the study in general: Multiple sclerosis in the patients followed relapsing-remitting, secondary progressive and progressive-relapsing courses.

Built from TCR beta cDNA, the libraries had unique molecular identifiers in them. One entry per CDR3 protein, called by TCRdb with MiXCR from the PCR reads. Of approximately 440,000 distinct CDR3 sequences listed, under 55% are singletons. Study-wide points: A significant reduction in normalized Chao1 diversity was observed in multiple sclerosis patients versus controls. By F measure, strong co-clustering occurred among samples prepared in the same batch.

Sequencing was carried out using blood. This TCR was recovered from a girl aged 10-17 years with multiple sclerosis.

The CDR3 DNA sequence: TGCGCCAGCAGCCAAGATAGGGACGGACAAGAGACCCAGTACTTC. It translates to CASSQDRDGQETQYF. The chain employs TRBV4-3 and TRBJ2-5; D tentatively reads TRBD1 or TRBD2 (5 bases each). V lost 0 bases and J lost 2, with 10 bases in between. CDR1 is LGHNA, CDR2 YSLEER, per germline. CDR3 length: 15 amino acids.